This T cell receptor (beta chain) was sequenced in a study of blood T cell repertoires in COVID-19. Study summary: Sources were T cells, B-cell-depleted T cells, or PBMCs; the material itself was cDNA or gDNA.

V was shortened by 1 base and J by 1 base, with 4 bases between the two germline ends. Germline loops: CDR1 LGHDT, CDR2 YNNKEL (reference sequence). The CDR3 covers 13 residues. Note on this clone: Other DNA sequences in this specimen translate into the identical CDR3.

Original analysis: Amplification from reference gene primers served as the basis for estimated nucleated cell counts. Clones were read by immunoSEQ multiplex PCR, and TCRdb kept only the in-frame ones, dropping some. That table gives V, J and clone size, and the DNA gave D and trimming. Altogether about 89,000 clones are present, over 90% being singletons, with the ten largest covering roughly 4%. The sequenced sample was peripheral blood. V and J are TRBV3-1 (or the pseudogene TRBV3-2) and TRBJ1-1; no firm D call. The sequence derives from a human donor with active COVID-19. The donor label of this sample is uncertain. The CDR3 nucleotides read TGTGCCAGCAGCCAAGGCGGGAACACTGAAGCTTTCTTT. Amino acid sequence: CASSQGGNTEAFF.